These 30 T cell receptor beta chains were sequenced from one sample in a study of blood T cells in healthy people across ages. Sample-barcoded 5' priming and a J-beta primer mix drove a second PCR of about 6 to 11 cycles. MiXCR, run by TCRdb on the 5' RACE reads, gives a single entry per CDR3 protein. The data hold some 760,000 distinct CDR3 sequences, with around a quarter observed a single time. This sample also belongs to another study, concerning T cells of mothers and their children.

The specimen sequenced was blood. These receptors were taken from a boy aged 5-17 years in good health.

This clonotype came up a few times. The V gene is TRBV6-1, the J gene TRBJ2-5; the D gene is possibly TRBD1 (6 bases). The J call may be mistaken, given a closer DNA end match to TRBJ2-1. This CDR3 contains 17 residues. Germline V gene lookup returns CDR1 MNHNS and CDR2 SASEGT. This CDR3 reads CASRRDKTMIVYNEQFF. CDR3 nucleotides: TGTGCCAGCAGGAGGGACAAGACAATGATTGTGTACAATGAGCAGTTCTTC.

This clonotype has at least ten counts. The V call is TRBV10-2, the J call TRBJ2-3; 9 bases are shared with TRBD2. Germline V gives CDR1 WSHSY, CDR2 SAAADI. J lost 6 bases, V lost 11 bases, and 9 bases had no gene match. The CDR3 totals 13 residues. The CDR3 spells CASSAGGSDTQYF. DNA for the CDR3: TGCGCCTCCTCTGCGGGGGGGTCCGATACGCAGTATTTT.

The chain is built from TRBV9 and TRBJ1-1; 12 nucleotides align to TRBD1. CDR1 is SGDLS and CDR2 is YYNGEE in the germline V gene. With V trimmed by 3 bases and J by 2 bases, 2 bases remained unmatched. CDR3 size: 15 residues. The CDR3 bases are TGTGCCAGCAGCGCCGGGACAGGGGGCAACACTGAAGCTTTCTTT. It yields the protein CASSAGTGGNTEAFF.

This chain links TRBV5-1 with TRBJ2-7; D possibly matches TRBD1 or TRBD2 (6 bases each). Trimming stripped 4 bases from V and 7 bases from J, with 18 bases between. Germline V gene sequence: CDR1 SGHRS, CDR2 YFSETQ. This CDR3 is 14 amino acids long. The CDR3 here is CASSSMWGAQEQYF. The CDR3 bases are TGCGCCAGCAGCAGTATGTGGGGGGCGCAGGAGCAGTACTTC.

The chain is built from TRBV20-1 and TRBJ2-1; 7 positions agree with TRBD2. Near its end, the DNA agrees better with TRBJ2-7, so the J call may be wrong. The CDR3 has 13 residues. Germline CDR1 is DFQATT and CDR2 is SNEGSKA (reference sequence). As DNA, the CDR3 is TGCAGTGCCCAACTAGCGCCTCGCTACGAGCAGTACTTC. It encodes CSAQLAPRYEQYF.

The table lists this clonotype with a few counts. The chain links TRBV12-3 or TRBV12-4 to TRBJ1-3; a possible D gene is TRBD1 (5 bases). Trimming shortened V by 2 bases and J by 0 bases, and 14 bases separated the two germline ends. This CDR3 is built from 17 residues. The CDR3 spells CASSLHRTDISGNTIYF. CDR3 nucleotides: TGTGCCAGCAGTTTACACCGGACGGACATCTCTGGAAACACCATATATTTT.

This clonotype showed up just a few times. V and J are TRBV5-1 and TRBJ1-2; 11 positions match TRBD1. CDR1 and CDR2 (germline): SGHRS, YFSETQ. V lost 7 bases, J lost 3 bases, and 5 bases stayed unmatched. CDR3 length: 14 amino acids. The CDR3 nucleotides read TGCGCCAGCGGACAGGGGGCGCAGGACTATGGCTACACCTTC. Translated: CASGQGAQDYGYTF.

This chain uses TRBV27 with TRBJ2-2; no firm D call. Trimming removed 1 base at V and 0 bases at J, with 6 bases between. There are 15 residues in the CDR3. Germline V gene sequence: CDR1 MNHEY, CDR2 SMNVEV (reference sequence). The DNA for the CDR3 is TGTGCCAGCAGTTTATTGTGGGCGAACACCGGGGAGCTGTTTTTT. This codes for CASSLLWANTGELFF.

The chain carries TRBV12-3 or TRBV12-4 and TRBJ1-2, with D unclear. V was shortened by 3 bases and J by 8 bases, with 13 bases between the two germline ends. CDR3 length equals 13 residues. CDR3 DNA: TGTGCCAGCAGTTTGCGGGGAAGGGTCGGCTACACCTTC. Protein: CASSLRGRVGYTF.

V usage is TRBV12-3 or TRBV12-4 and J usage is TRBJ2-5, with 7 bases fitting TRBD1. The CDR3 loop spans 15 amino acids. V was pared by 5 bases and J by 5 bases, with 11 bases of the junction left unmatched. In DNA, the CDR3 is TGTGCCAGCAGTCGCCCTGGGACAGCTGGGGAGACCCAGTACTTC. This sequence encodes CASSRPGTAGETQYF.

J is TRBJ2-5 and V is TRBV15; TRBD1 matches 12 bases. The junction had 4 bases not matched to a gene; V was cut back by 3 bases and J by 5 bases. Looked up from germline, CDR1 is LNHNV and CDR2 is YYDKDF (reference sequence). The CDR3 contains 15 residues. The CDR3 DNA reads TGTGCCACCAGCAGGAGGGGACAGGGGGCTGAGACCCAGTACTTC. This codes for CATSRRGQGAETQYF.

V gene TRBV6-5 combines with J gene TRBJ2-7; the D gene could be TRBD1 or TRBD2 (5 bases each). This CDR3 is built from 13 residues. Per germline, CDR1 MNHEY and CDR2 SVGAGI. Trimming removed 6 bases from V and 0 bases from J, with 9 bases in between. The CDR3 loop is CASSVGTSYEQYF. The CDR3 coding sequence is TGTGCCAGCAGCGTCGGGACCTCCTACGAGCAGTACTTC.

There are a few counts of this clonotype. The junction and the germline gene differ at one end; a read error may be behind it. The chain employs TRBV10-3 and TRBJ1-5; possible D gene TRBD1, 5 bases. Germline CDR1 reads ENHRY; CDR2 reads SYGVKD. CDR3 length equals 11 residues. The CDR3 sequence is CAISAGDVMYF. In DNA, the CDR3 is TGTGCCATCAGTGCTGGGGACGTGATGTATTTT.

The chain combines TRBV5-1 with TRBJ2-7, with no clear D. The V gene's germline CDR1 is SGHRS and CDR2 YFSETQ. The V gene lost 7 bases and the J gene lost 4 bases, with 9 bases spanning the gap. The CDR3 covers 11 residues. Here the CDR3 reads CASAIGYEQYF. The DNA of the CDR3 is TGCGCCAGCGCGATTGGTTACGAGCAGTACTTC.

The J gene is TRBJ1-2, the V gene TRBV4-1; tentative D call: TRBD1 (5 bases). V lost 5 bases and J lost 7, with 17 bases in between. Germline assignment: CDR1 MGHRA and CDR2 YSYEKL. The CDR3 runs to 14 residues. CDR3 loop: CASSAHVTESGYTF. The CDR3 coding sequence is TGCGCCAGCAGCGCCCACGTGACAGAATCTGGCTACACCTTC.

In its sample, this clonotype was seen a few times. This chain uses TRBV29-1 with TRBJ1-2, with TRBD1 matching 8 bases. Germline V lookup: CDR1 SQVTM, CDR2 ANQGSEA. This CDR3 region has 14 residues. Unmatched junction bases numbered 7, after V lost 3 bases and J lost 4 bases. CDR3 in amino acids: CSVDINRGTYGYTF. The CDR3 coding sequence is TGCAGCGTTGACATTAACAGGGGGACCTATGGCTACACCTTC. Complete variable domain (other parts from reference TRBV29-1 and TRBJ1-2): SAVISQKPSRDICQRGTSLTIQCQVDSQVTMMFWYRQQPGQSLTLIATANQGSEATYESGFVIDKFPISRPNLTFSTLTVSNMSPEDSSIYLCSVDINRGTYGYTFGSGTRLTVV.

This clonotype was recorded at least ten times. The rearrangement uses TRBV7-9 and TRBJ1-4; D remains unclear. Trimming shortened V by 4 bases and J by 4 bases, and 7 bases separated the two germline ends. The CDR3 totals 13 residues. CDR1 is SEHNR, CDR2 FQNEAQ, per germline (reference sequence). The CDR3 is CASSSQNNEKLFF. CDR3 coding DNA: TGTGCCAGCAGCTCACAGAATAATGAAAAACTGTTTTTT.

This clonotype has more than one count but fewer than ten. CDR3 protein: CASGLNLVDEQYF. In DNA form, the CDR3 reads TGCGCCAGCGGCTTAAACCTAGTCGACGAGCAGTACTTC. The V call is TRBV4-1, the J call TRBJ2-7; the D is unclear. Trimming took off 8 bases at V and 5 bases at J, with 16 bases between the two ends. CDR3 length: 13 residues. Germline V gene sequence: CDR1 MGHRA, CDR2 YSYEKL.

The chain uses TRBV29-1 and TRBJ2-7, with 11 bases matching TRBD1. Germline V gene sequence: CDR1 SQVTM, CDR2 ANQGSEA. V shed 1 base, J shed 6 bases, and the junction held 8 bases outside the gene matches. The CDR3 is 15 residues long. The CDR3 loop is CSVEGPGTGGSEQYF. The CDR3, as DNA: TGCAGCGTTGAAGGCCCCGGGACAGGGGGTTCCGAGCAGTACTTC.

A few counts support this clonotype. J is TRBJ1-4 and V is TRBV2; a possible D gene is TRBD1 (6 bases). The germline V gene encodes CDR1 SNHLY and CDR2 FYNNEI. The ends were cut back, 10 bases at V and 7 bases at J, with 16 bases in the middle. This CDR3 comprises 13 residues. The CDR3 nucleotides are TGTGCCACTTCCGGGGGCTTGGGTGAAAAACTGTTTTTT. Translated: CATSGGLGEKLFF.

The chain carries TRBV28 and TRBJ2-2; D not certain. Germline V gives CDR1 MDHEN, CDR2 SYDVKM. This CDR3 is 14 amino acids long. V dropped 7 bases and J dropped 0 bases, with 9 bases sitting between them. The CDR3 loop is CASTPSANTGELFF. The CDR3 bases are TGTGCCAGCACCCCCAGCGCGAACACCGGGGAGCTGTTTTTT. Full variable domain (remainder filled in from reference TRBV28 and TRBJ2-2): DVKVTQSSRYLVKRTGEKVFLECVQDMDHENMFWYRQDPGLGLRLIYFSYDVKMKEKGDIPEGYSVSREKKERFSLILESASTNQTSMYLCASTPSANTGELFFGEGSRLTVL.

This clonotype has only one observation. V usage is TRBV7-9 and J usage is TRBJ1-1; D unresolved. This CDR3 spans 14 amino acids. The germline gives CDR1 SEHNR, CDR2 FQNEAQ (reference sequence). The germline V and J ends were trimmed by 4 bases and 4 bases, with 13 bases remaining between them. CDR3 residues: CASSSVGSGTEAFF. In DNA form, the CDR3 reads TGTGCCAGCAGCTCCGTGGGGTCGGGCACTGAAGCTTTCTTT.

This clonotype has a handful of counts. The chain uses TRBV30 and TRBJ2-3; 7 bases line up with TRBD1. The CDR3 is 13 residues long. Losses at the gene ends were 5 bases for V and 2 bases for J; bases not matched to a gene: 4. The germline gives CDR1 GTSNPN, CDR2 SVGIG (reference sequence). In nucleotides, the CDR3 is TGTGCCTGGGAGACAGGGAACACAGATACGCAGTATTTT. Protein: CAWETGNTDTQYF.

This clonotype was recorded a few times. The genes are TRBV4-1 and TRBJ2-2, with D possibly matching TRBD2 (5 bases). The CDR3 has 19 amino acids. From germline, CDR1 is MGHRA and CDR2 YSYEKL. The V end lost 0 bases, the J end lost 6 bases, and 23 bases lay between the germline ends. The CDR3 sequence is CASSQDPQAAWSFSGELFF. For the CDR3, the DNA is TGCGCCAGCAGCCAAGATCCACAAGCGGCATGGAGCTTTTCCGGGGAGCTGTTTTTT.

In this sample, this clonotype turned up a few times. The chain couples TRBV27 to TRBJ2-5, with 7 bases fitting TRBD1. The CDR3 has 14 residues. Per the germline V gene, CDR1 is MNHEY and CDR2 is SMNVEV (reference sequence). The J segment lost 11 bases and the V segment lost 4 bases, leaving 13 bases of the junction unmatched. The CDR3 nucleotides read TGTGCCAGCAGTTCGGGACAGTTTACGGACAAGCAGTACTTC. Its translation: CASSSGQFTDKQYF.

This clonotype was seen a few times. The V call is TRBV9, the J call TRBJ1-1; D is unclear. Germline loops: CDR1 SGDLS, CDR2 YYNGEE. There are 15 residues in the CDR3. Trimming took off 0 bases at V and 0 bases at J, with 9 bases between the two ends. The CDR3 here is CASSVGNLMNTEAFF. CDR3 DNA: TGTGCCAGCAGCGTAGGGAACCTCATGAACACTGAAGCTTTCTTT.

The sample holds a few counts of this clonotype. The rearrangement links TRBV6-1 to TRBJ2-5; maybe TRBD2 (5 bases). The assigned J gene may be wrong: the sequence end matches TRBJ2-1 better. The CDR3 loop spans 16 amino acids. Germline V gene data show CDR1 as MNHNS and CDR2 as SASEGT. The CDR3 DNA reads TGTGCCAGCAGTGGGGCGCTAGCAGGATTAGTCGATGAGCAGTTCTTC. As protein: CASSGALAGLVDEQFF.

The sample holds a few counts of this clonotype. This chain links TRBV2 with TRBJ2-5, with a weak D call TRBD2 (6 bases). Germline CDR1 is SNHLY and CDR2 is FYNNEI. This CDR3 has 15 residues. The ends were cut back, 5 bases at V and 5 bases at J, with 18 bases in the middle. As DNA, the CDR3 is TGTGCCAGCAGTTTATTCGGGAGCTTGGACGAGACCCAGTACTTC. As protein: CASSLFGSLDETQYF.

This clonotype was seen repeatedly, ten times or more. V usage is TRBV7-2 and J usage is TRBJ2-5; 10 positions match TRBD2. Per germline, CDR1 SGHTA and CDR2 FQGNSA. V gave up 1 base and J gave up 5 bases; unmatched junction bases: 4. This CDR3 has 15 amino acids. The CDR3 DNA reads TGTGCCAGCAGCTTAGAGGGTAGCGGGAGGGAGACCCAGTACTTC. It specifies CASSLEGSGRETQYF.

The gene calls are TRBV29-1 and TRBJ2-5; tentative D call: TRBD1 (6 bases). The germline V gene encodes CDR1 SQVTM and CDR2 ANQGSEA. V lost 4 bases and J lost 5, with 20 bases in between. The CDR3 runs to 15 residues. This CDR3 reads CSVVFPDSQVETQYF. The CDR3 nucleotides read TGCAGCGTTGTGTTCCCGGACAGTCAAGTGGAGACCCAGTACTTC.